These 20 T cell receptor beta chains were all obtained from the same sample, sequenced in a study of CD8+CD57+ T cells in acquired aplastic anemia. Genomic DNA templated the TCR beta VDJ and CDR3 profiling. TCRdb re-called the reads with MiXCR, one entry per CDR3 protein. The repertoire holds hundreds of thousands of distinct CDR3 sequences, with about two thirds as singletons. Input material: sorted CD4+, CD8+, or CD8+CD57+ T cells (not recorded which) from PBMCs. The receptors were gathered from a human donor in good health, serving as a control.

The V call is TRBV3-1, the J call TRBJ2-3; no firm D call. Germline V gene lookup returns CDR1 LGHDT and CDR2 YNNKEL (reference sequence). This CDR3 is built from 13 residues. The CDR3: CCSSLEFSDTQYF. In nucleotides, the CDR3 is TGTTGCAGCAGCTTAGAATTTTCAGATACGCAGTATTTT.

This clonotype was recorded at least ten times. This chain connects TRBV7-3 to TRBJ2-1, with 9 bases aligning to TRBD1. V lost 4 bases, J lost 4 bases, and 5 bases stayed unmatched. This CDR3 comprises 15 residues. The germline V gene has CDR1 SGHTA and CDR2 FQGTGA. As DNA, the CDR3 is TGTGCCAGCAGCTCGGGACAGGGAACATACAATGAGCAGTTCTTC. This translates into CASSSGQGTYNEQFF.

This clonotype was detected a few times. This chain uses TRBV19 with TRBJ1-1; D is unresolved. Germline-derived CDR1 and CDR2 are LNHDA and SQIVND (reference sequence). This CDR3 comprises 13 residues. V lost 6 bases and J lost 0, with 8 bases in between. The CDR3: CASRTTLNTEAFF. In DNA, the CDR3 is TGTGCCAGTAGAACTACTCTGAACACTGAAGCTTTCTTT.

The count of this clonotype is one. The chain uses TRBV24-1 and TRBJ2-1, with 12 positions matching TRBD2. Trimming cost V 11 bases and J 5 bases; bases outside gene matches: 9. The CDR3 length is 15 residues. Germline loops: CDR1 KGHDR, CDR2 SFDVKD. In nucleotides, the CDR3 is TGTGCCAGCACCTACGGACTAGCGGGGAACAATGAGCAGTTCTTC. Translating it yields CASTYGLAGNNEQFF.

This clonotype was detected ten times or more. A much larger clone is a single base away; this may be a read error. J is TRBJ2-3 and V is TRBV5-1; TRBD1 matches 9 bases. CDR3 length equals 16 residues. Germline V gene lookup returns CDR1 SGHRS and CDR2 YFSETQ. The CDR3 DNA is TGCGCCGGCAGCTTGGCGGGGACAGGGTCGACAGATACGCAGTATTTT. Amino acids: CAGSLAGTGSTDTQYF.

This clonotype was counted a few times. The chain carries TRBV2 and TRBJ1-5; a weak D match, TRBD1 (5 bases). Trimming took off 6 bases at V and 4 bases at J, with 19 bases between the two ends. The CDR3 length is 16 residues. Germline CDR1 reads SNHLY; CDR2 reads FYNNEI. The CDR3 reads CASSHEGDSQNQPQHF. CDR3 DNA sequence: TGTGCCAGCAGCCATGAAGGTGACAGCCAAAATCAGCCCCAGCATTTT.

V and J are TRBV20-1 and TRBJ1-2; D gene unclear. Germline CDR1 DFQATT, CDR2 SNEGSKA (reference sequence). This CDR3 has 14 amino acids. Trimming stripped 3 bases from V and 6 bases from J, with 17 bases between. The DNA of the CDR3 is TGCAGTGCTAGCGAGTCTTGGGTGAGTAATGGCTACACCTTC. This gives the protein CSASESWVSNGYTF.

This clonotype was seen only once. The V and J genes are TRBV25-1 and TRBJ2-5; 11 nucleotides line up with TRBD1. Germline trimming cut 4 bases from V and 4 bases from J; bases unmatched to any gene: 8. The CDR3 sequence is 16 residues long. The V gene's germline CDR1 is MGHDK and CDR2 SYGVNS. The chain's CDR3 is CASSGGDRGGGETQYF. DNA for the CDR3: TGTGCCAGCAGTGGAGGGGACAGGGGGGGCGGAGAGACCCAGTACTTC.

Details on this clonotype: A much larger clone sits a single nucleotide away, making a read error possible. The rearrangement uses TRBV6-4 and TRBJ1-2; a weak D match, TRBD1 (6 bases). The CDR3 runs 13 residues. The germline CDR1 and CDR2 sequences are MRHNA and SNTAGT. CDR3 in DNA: TGTGCCGGCAGCCCTACAGGGTTAAATGGCTACACCTTC. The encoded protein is CAGSPTGLNGYTF.

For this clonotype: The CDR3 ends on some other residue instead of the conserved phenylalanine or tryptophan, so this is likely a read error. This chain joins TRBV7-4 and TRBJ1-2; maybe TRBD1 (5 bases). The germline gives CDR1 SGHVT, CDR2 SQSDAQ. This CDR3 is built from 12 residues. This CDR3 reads CASSLRGYAYTL. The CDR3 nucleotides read TGTGCCAGCAGTCTACGGGGCTATGCCTACACCCTG.

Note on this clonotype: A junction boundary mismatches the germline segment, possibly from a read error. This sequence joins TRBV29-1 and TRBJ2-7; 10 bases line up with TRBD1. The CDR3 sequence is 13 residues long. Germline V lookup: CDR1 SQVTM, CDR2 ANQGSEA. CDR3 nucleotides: TGCAACGTTGAGACAGGGGGCGATTACGAGCAGTACTTC. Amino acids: CNVETGGDYEQYF.

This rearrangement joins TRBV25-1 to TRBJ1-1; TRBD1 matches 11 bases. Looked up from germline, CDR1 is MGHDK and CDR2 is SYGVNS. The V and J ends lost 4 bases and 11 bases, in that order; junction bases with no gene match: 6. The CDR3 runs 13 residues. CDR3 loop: CASSGTGGSSAFF. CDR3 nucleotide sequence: TGTGCCAGCAGTGGGACAGGGGGCAGCTCGGCTTTCTTT. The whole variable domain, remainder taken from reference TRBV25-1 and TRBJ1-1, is EADIYQTPRYLVIGTGKKITLECSQTMGHDKMYWYQQDPGMELHLIHYSYGVNSTEKGDLSSESTVSRIRTEHFPLTLESARPSHTSQYLCASSGTGGSSAFFGQGTRLTVV.

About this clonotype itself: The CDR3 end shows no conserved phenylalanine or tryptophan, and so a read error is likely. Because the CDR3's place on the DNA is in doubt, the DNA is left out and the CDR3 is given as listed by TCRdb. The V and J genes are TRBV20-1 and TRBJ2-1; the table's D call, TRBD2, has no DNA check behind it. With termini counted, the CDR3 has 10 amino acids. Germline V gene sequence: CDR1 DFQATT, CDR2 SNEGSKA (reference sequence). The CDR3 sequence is CRATPHEPEL.

The CDR3, as DNA: TGCAGTGCTAGTTCCCCCCCGGGTACCTACACCTTC. Protein product: CSASSPPGTYTF. V gene TRBV20-1 combines with J gene TRBJ1-2; D gene ambiguous. V shed 3 bases and J shed 10 bases, with 15 bases lying between them. Germline V gene sequence: CDR1 DFQATT, CDR2 SNEGSKA (reference sequence). The CDR3 covers 12 residues.

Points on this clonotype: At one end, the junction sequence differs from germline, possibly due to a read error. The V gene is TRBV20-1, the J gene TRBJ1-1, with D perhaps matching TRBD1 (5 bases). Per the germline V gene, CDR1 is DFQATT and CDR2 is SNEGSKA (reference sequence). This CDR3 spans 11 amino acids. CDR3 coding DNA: TGCAGTGCCAGGGACTTTCAAGAAACCCTCTTT. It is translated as CSARDFQETLF.

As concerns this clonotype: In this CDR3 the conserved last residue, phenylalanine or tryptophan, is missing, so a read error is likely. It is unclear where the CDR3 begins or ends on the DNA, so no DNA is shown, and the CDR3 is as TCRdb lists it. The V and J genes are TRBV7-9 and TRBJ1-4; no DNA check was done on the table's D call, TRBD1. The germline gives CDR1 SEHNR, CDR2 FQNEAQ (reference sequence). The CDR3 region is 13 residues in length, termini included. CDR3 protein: CASSHLRPTDLCS.

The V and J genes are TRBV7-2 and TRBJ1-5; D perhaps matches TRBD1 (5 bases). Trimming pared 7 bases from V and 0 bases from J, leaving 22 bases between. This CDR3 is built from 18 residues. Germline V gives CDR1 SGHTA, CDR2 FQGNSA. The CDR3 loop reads CASNGDLIGLYSNQPQHF. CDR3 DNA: TGTGCCAGCAACGGGGACTTGATCGGCCTCTATAGCAATCAGCCCCAGCATTTT.

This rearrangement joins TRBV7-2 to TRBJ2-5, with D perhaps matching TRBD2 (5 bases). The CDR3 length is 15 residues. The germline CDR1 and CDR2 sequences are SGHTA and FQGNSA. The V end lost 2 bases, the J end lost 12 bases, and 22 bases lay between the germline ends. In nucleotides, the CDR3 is TGTGCCAGCAGCTTAACGGACCGGGAAGGAAACACCAAGTACTTC. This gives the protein CASSLTDREGNTKYF.

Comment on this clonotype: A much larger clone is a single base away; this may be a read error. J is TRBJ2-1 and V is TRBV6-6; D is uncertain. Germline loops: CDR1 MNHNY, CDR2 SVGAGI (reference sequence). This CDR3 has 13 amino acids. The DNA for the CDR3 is TGTGCCAGCAATTACTCGACGTGGGATGAGCAGTTCTTC. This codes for CASNYSTWDEQFF.

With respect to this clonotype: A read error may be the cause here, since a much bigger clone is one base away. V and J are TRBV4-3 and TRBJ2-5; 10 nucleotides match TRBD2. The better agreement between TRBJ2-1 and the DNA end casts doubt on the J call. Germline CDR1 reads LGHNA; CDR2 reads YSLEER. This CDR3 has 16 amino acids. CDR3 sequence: CASSWIPGTSENEQFF. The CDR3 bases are TGCGCCAGCAGCTGGATACCCGGGACTAGCGAAAATGAGCAGTTCTTC.